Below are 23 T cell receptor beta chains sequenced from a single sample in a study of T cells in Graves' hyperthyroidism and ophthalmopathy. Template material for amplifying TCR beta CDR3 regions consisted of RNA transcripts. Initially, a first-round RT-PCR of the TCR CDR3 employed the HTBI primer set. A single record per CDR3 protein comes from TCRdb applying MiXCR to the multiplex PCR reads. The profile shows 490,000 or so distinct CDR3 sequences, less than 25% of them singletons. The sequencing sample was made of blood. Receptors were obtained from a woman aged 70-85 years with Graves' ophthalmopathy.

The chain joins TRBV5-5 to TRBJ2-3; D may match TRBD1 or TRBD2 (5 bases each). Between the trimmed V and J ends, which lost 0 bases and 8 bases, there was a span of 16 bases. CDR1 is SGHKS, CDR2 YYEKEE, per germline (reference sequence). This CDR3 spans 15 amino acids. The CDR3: CASSLAPGPQGTQYF. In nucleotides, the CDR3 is TGTGCCAGCAGCTTGGCACCGGGACCCCAAGGTACGCAGTATTTT.

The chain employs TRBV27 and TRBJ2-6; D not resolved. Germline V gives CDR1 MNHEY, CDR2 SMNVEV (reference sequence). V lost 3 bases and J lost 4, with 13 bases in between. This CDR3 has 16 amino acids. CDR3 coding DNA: TGTGCCAGCAGTTTTCCAGAGCACAAGGGGGCCAACGTCCTGACTTTC. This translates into CASSFPEHKGANVLTF.

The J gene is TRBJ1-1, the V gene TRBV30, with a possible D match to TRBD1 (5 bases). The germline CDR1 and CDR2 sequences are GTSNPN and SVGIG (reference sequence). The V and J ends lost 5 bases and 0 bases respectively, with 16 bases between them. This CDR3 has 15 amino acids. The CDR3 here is CAWALEGTLNTEAFF. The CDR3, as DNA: TGTGCCTGGGCTCTTGAGGGGACGCTGAACACTGAAGCTTTCTTT.

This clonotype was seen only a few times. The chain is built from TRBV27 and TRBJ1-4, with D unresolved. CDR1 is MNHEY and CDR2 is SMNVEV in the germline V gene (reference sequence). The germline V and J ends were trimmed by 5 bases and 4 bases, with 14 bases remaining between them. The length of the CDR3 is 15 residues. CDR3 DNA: TGTGCCAGCAGTCTTAGGACGGGGAGTAATGAAAAACTGTTTTTT. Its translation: CASSLRTGSNEKLFF.

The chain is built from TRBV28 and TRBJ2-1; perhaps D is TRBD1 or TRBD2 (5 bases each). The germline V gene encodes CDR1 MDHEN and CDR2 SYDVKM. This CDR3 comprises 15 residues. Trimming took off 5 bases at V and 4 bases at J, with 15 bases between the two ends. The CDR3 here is CASSVPGRKYNEQFF. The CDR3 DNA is TGTGCCAGCAGTGTCCCGGGACGGAAATACAATGAGCAGTTCTTC.

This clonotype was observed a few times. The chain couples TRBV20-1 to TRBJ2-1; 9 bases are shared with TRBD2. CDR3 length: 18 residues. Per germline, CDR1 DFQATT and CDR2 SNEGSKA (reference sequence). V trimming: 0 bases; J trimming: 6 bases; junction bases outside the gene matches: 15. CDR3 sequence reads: CSARDAGGVSGSLNEQFF. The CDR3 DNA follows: TGCAGTGCTAGAGATGCGGGGGGGGTTAGCGGGAGTCTCAATGAGCAGTTCTTC.

The CDR3 DNA is TGTGCCAGCAGTTTTGTGGGACAGGTGAACACTGAAGCTTTCTTT. It yields the protein CASSFVGQVNTEAFF. V gene TRBV27 combines with J gene TRBJ1-1; 8 bases agree with TRBD1. In germline, CDR1 is MNHEY, CDR2 SMNVEV (reference sequence). V lost 3 bases to trimming and J lost 0 bases; unmatched junction nucleotides: 3. This CDR3 spans 15 amino acids.

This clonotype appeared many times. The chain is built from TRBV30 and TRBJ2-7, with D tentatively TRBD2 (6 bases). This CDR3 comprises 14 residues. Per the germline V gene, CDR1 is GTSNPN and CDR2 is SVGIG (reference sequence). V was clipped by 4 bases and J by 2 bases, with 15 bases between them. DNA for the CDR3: TGTGCCTGGACTCGGCTAGCGAGTCCCTACGAGCAGTACTTC. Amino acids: CAWTRLASPYEQYF.

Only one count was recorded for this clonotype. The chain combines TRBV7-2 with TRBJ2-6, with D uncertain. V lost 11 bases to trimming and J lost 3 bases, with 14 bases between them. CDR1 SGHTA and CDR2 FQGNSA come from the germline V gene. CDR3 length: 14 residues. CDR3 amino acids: CAGRTGCGANVLTF. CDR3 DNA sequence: TGTGCCGGTAGGACCGGGTGTGGGGCCAACGTCCTGACTTTC.

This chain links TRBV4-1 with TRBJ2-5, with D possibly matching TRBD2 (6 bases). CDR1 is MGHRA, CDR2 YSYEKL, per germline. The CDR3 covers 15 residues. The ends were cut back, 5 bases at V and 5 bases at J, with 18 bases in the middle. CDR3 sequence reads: CASSSGLGDWETQYF. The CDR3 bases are TGCGCCAGCAGCTCTGGGTTGGGGGACTGGGAGACCCAGTACTTC.

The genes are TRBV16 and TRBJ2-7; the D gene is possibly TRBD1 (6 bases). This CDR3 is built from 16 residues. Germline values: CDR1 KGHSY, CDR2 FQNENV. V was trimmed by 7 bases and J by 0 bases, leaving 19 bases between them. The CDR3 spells CASTPGQGMSSYEQYF. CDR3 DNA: TGTGCCAGCACCCCAGGGCAGGGGATGAGCTCCTACGAGCAGTACTTC.

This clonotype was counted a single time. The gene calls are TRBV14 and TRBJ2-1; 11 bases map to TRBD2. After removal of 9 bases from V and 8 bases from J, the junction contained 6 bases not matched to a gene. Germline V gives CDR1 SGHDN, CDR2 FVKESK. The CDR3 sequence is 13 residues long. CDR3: CASDKLAGDEQFF. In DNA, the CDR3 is TGTGCCAGTGATAAACTAGCGGGGGATGAGCAGTTCTTC. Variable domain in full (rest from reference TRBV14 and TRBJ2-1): EAGVTQFPSHSVIEKGQTVTLRCDPISGHDNLYWYRRVMGKEIKFLLHFVKESKQDESGMPNNRFLAERTGGTYSTLKVQPAELEDSGVYFCASDKLAGDEQFFGPGTRLTVL.

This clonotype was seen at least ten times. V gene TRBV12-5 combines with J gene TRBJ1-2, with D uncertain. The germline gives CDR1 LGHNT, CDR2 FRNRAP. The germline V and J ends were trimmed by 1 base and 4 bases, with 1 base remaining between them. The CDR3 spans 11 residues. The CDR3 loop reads CASGLGYGYTF. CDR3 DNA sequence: TGTGCTAGTGGTTTGGGCTATGGCTACACCTTC.

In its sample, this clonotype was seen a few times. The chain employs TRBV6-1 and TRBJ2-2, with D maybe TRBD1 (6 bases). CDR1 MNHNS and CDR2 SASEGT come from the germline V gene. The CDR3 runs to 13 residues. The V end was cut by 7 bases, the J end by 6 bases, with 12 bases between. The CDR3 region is CASTVQGAGELFF. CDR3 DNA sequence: TGTGCCAGCACCGTACAGGGTGCCGGGGAGCTGTTTTTT.

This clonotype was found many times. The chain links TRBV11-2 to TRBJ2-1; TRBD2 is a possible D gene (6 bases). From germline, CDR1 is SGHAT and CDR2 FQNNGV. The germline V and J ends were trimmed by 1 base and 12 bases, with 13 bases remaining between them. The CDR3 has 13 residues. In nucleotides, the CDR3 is TGTGCCAGCAGCTTAGGGTCCCGGGGGTGGCAGTTCTTC. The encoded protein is CASSLGSRGWQFF.

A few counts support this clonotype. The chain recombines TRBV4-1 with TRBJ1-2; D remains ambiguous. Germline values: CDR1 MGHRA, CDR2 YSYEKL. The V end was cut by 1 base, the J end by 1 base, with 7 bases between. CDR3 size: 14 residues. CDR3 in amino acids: CASSQGQVNYGYTF. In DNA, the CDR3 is TGCGCCAGCAGCCAAGGCCAAGTTAACTATGGCTACACCTTC.

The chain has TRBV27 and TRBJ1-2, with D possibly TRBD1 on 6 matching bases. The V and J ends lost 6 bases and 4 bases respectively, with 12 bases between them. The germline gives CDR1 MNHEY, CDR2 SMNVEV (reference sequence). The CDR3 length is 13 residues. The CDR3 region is CASSPPGAYGYTF. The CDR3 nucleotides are TGTGCCAGCAGCCCTCCAGGGGCCTATGGCTACACCTTC.

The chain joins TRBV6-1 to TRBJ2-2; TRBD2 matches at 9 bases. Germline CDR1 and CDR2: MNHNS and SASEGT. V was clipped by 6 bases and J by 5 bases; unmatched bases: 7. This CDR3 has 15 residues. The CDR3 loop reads CASRIAGDFTGELFF. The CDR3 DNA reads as TGTGCCAGCAGAATAGCGGGAGATTTTACCGGGGAGCTGTTTTTT.

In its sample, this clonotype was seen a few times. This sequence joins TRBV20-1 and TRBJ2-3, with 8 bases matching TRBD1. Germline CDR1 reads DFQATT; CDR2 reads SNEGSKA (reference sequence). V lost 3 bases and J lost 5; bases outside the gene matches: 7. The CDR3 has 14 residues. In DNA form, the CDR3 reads TGCAGTGCTAGTATCCAGGGGGCTGGAGATACGCAGTATTTT. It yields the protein CSASIQGAGDTQYF.

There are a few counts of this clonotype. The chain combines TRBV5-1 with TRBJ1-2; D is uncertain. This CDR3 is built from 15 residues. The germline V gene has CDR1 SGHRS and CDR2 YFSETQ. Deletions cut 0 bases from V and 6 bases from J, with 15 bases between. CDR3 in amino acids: CASSLGPLTSHGYTF. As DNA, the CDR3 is TGCGCCAGCAGCTTGGGGCCCCTTACTTCGCATGGCTACACCTTC. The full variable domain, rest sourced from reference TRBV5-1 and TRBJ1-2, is KAGVTQTPRYLIKTRGQQVTLSCSPISGHRSVSWYQQTPGQGLQFLFEYFSETQRNKGNFPGRFSGRQFSNSRSEMNVSTLELGDSALYLCASSLGPLTSHGYTFGSGTRLTVV.

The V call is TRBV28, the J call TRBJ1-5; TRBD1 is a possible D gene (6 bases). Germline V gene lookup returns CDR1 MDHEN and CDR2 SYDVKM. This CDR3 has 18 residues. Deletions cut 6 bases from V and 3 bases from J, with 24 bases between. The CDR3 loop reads CASRSQGRRLPNNQPQHF. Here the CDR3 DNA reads TGTGCCAGCAGATCACAGGGCCGACGACTCCCCAACAATCAGCCCCAGCATTTT. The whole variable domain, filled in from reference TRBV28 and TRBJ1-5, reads DVKVTQSSRYLVKRTGEKVFLECVQDMDHENMFWYRQDPGLGLRLIYFSYDVKMKEKGDIPEGYSVSREKKERFSLILESASTNQTSMYLCASRSQGRRLPNNQPQHFGDGTRLSIL.

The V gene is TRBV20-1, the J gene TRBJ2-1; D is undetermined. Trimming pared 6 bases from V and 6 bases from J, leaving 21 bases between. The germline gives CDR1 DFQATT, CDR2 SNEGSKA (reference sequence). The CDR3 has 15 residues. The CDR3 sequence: CSAPISAPTFNEQFF. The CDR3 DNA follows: TGCAGTGCCCCAATAAGCGCTCCGACGTTCAATGAGCAGTTCTTC.

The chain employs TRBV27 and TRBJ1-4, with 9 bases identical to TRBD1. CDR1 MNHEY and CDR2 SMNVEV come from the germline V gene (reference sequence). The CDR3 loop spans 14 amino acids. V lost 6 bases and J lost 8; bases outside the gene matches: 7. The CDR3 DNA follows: TGTGCCAGCAGGGAACAGGGGGCAGGGGAAAAACTGTTTTTT. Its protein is CASREQGAGEKLFF.